This T cell receptor (beta chain) was recorded in a study of control samples from healthy donors and cancer patients. Clones were sequenced by immunoSEQ multiplex PCR, and TCRdb holds only the in-frame ones, with some missing. The sample consists of about 140,000 clones, roughly nine tenths of them appearing once. The germline V and J ends were trimmed by 6 bases and 1 base, with 4 bases remaining between them. This CDR3 region has 11 residues. Germline loops: CDR1 ENHRY, CDR2 SYGVKD. The rearrangement joins TRBV10-3 to TRBJ2-7; D unresolved. This clonotype was sampled from a young man in good health. Sequencing was carried out using blood. In DNA form, the CDR3 reads TGTGCCATCAGCAAGTCCTACGAGCAGTACTTC. This codes for CAISKSYEQYF.